The 23 T cell receptor beta chains listed next were all sequenced from one sample in a study of a mutant IDH1 vaccine in newly diagnosed glioma (dated by TCRdb to about 2021). Reading the label with the study, this specimen's time point is: week 47, end of study. Each vaccine dose, consisting of 300 ug of a 20-mer mutant IDH1 peptide in Montanide, was administered subcutaneously with topical imiquimod. Their specific antigens are unknown. The library was prepared using the immunoSEQ multiplex PCR assay. This immuneACCESS table, as held by TCRdb, lists in-frame sequences with V and J called but not all clones. Of the missing ones, under half trace to an unresolved V gene in checked studies; the others have no known cause. This sample gives 30,000 to 40,000 clones in total; 80% to 95% of them show up just once. The ten largest clones represent about 5.2% of the sample. This material consisted of PBMCs, taken from a glioma patient whose treatment included an IDH1 peptide vaccine. All receptors come from a woman aged 40-49 years with glioma.

The chain couples TRBV27 to TRBJ2-2, with 8 positions matching TRBD1. V was clipped by 2 bases and J by 3 bases; unmatched bases: 11. The CDR3 runs 18 residues. Germline lookup yields CDR1 MNHEY and CDR2 SMNVEV (reference sequence). The CDR3 region has the DNA TGTGCCAGCAGTTTAGGGACAGGTGGAGGAGATTACACCGGGGAGCTGTTTTTT. Encoded protein: CASSLGTGGGDYTGELFF.

V usage is TRBV4-2 and J usage is TRBJ2-7, with 9 bases matching TRBD2. The CDR3 covers 15 residues. The V gene end was trimmed by 3 bases and the J gene end by 3 bases; junction bases not matched to a gene: 6. Germline CDR1 and CDR2: LGHNA and YNFKEQ. The CDR3 reads CASSQGGSGGYEQYF. The CDR3, as DNA: TGTGCCAGCAGCCAGGGCGGTAGCGGGGGCTACGAGCAGTACTTC.

The J gene is TRBJ2-3, the V gene TRBV10-3; 9 bases match TRBD2. Germline V gene data show CDR1 as ENHRY and CDR2 as SYGVKD. The CDR3 covers 15 residues. V shed 0 bases, J shed 5 bases, and the junction held 3 bases outside the gene matches. The CDR3 DNA is TGTGCCATCAGTGAGTCTGCGGGAGGGGTAGATACGCAGTATTTT. Its translation is CAISESAGGVDTQYF.

The rearrangement links TRBV6-5 to TRBJ1-1; D gene ambiguous. Germline values: CDR1 MNHEY, CDR2 SVGAGI. The CDR3 spans 14 residues. V was clipped by 2 bases and J by 5 bases, with 12 bases between them. The CDR3 region has the DNA TGTGCCAGCAGTTACAGTCGGACTGGGACTGAAGCTTTCTTT. This gives the protein CASSYSRTGTEAFF.

This clone has only one observation. The CDR3 region is CAIRATSSEAFF. Written as DNA, the CDR3 is TGTGCCATCAGGGCGACAAGCTCTGAAGCTTTCTTT. The rearrangement links TRBV10-3 to TRBJ1-1; no definite D call. Germline V lookup: CDR1 ENHRY, CDR2 SYGVKD. This CDR3 is 12 amino acids long. Trimming stripped 6 bases from V and 6 bases from J, with 11 bases between.

The chain employs TRBV28 and TRBJ2-2; TRBD1 might be the D (5 bases). This CDR3 region has 13 residues. Germline-derived CDR1 and CDR2 are MDHEN and SYDVKM. The ends were cut back, 6 bases at V and 7 bases at J, with 12 bases in the middle. As DNA, the CDR3 is TGTGCCAGCAGGTCAAGGGGTATCGGGGAGCTGTTTTTT. Protein: CASRSRGIGELFF. The full variable domain, with the rest looked up from reference TRBV28 and TRBJ2-2, is DVKVTQSSRYLVKRTGEKVFLECVQDMDHENMFWYRQDPGLGLRLIYFSYDVKMKEKGDIPEGYSVSREKKERFSLILESASTNQTSMYLCASRSRGIGELFFGEGSRLTVL.

The genes are TRBV18 and TRBJ2-7, with TRBD2 identical over 7 bases. This CDR3 contains 15 residues. CDR1 is KGHSH, CDR2 LQKENI, per germline. V was pared by 6 bases and J by 4 bases, with 12 bases of the junction left unmatched. The CDR3 sequence is CASSAEGGSSYEQYF. CDR3 DNA sequence: TGTGCCAGCTCCGCCGAAGGCGGGAGTTCGTACGAGCAGTACTTC.

The chain links TRBV30 to TRBJ2-1; D gene uncertain. CDR1 is GTSNPN, CDR2 SVGIG, per germline (reference sequence). Trimming took off 7 bases at V and 0 bases at J, with 19 bases between the two ends. The CDR3 loop spans 16 amino acids. The CDR3 sequence: CASRISGRFSYNEQFF. The CDR3 coding sequence is TGTGCCTCTCGAATCTCTGGGCGGTTCTCCTACAATGAGCAGTTCTTC.

This chain links TRBV19 with TRBJ1-5, with 7 positions matching TRBD1. The junction had 6 bases not matched to a gene; V was cut back by 7 bases and J by 3 bases. Germline assignment: CDR1 LNHDA and CDR2 SQIVND (reference sequence). CDR3 size: 14 residues. CDR3 in DNA: TGTGCCAGTACCGCGGGACAGTACAATCAGCCCCAGCATTTT. Encoded protein: CASTAGQYNQPQHF. The variable domain in full, completed from reference TRBV19 and TRBJ1-5, reads DGGITQSPKYLFRKEGQNVTLSCEQNLNHDAMYWYRQDPGQGLRLIYYSQIVNDFQKGDIAEGYSVSREKKESFPLTVTSAQKNPTAFYLCASTAGQYNQPQHFGDGTRLSIL.

The rearrangement uses TRBV25-1 and TRBJ2-1; TRBD2 matches at 8 bases. Germline assignment: CDR1 MGHDK and CDR2 SYGVNS. V lost 3 bases, J lost 9 bases, and 7 bases stayed unmatched. The CDR3 sequence is 14 residues long. The CDR3 here is CASSDWGREVEQFF. CDR3 coding DNA: TGTGCCAGCAGTGATTGGGGGCGGGAGGTTGAGCAGTTCTTC.

The gene calls are TRBV27 and TRBJ2-3; D uncertain. The length of the CDR3 is 12 residues. Germline V gives CDR1 MNHEY, CDR2 SMNVEV (reference sequence). V was cut by 2 bases and J by 4 bases, with 4 bases left in between. CDR3 nucleotide sequence: TGTGCCAGCAGTTTAGACCCAGATACGCAGTATTTT. This codes for CASSLDPDTQYF.

The V call is TRBV6-6, the J call TRBJ1-4, with TRBD1 matching 9 bases. In germline, CDR1 is MNHNY, CDR2 SVGAGI (reference sequence). This CDR3 is built from 16 residues. V was clipped by 5 bases and J by 0 bases; unmatched bases: 4. In nucleotides, the CDR3 is TGTGCCAGCAGTAAGGGACAGGGCCCAACTAATGAAAAACTGTTTTTT. It translates to CASSKGQGPTNEKLFF.

The V gene is TRBV6-6, the J gene TRBJ1-1; D call uncertain. The CDR3 runs 14 residues. Per the germline V gene, CDR1 is MNHNY and CDR2 is SVGAGI (reference sequence). V lost 2 bases and J lost 3, with 10 bases in between. The CDR3 region is CASSYPGRDTEAFF. DNA of the CDR3: TGTGCCAGCAGTTACCCGGGCCGAGACACTGAAGCTTTCTTT.

The chain couples TRBV7-2 to TRBJ1-2; no firm D call. The CDR3 totals 14 residues. In germline, CDR1 is SGHTA, CDR2 FQGNSA. Trimming took 0 bases from V and 6 from J, leaving 11 bases between them. In DNA form, the CDR3 reads TGTGCCAGCAGCTTAGCGCTACGGGCCGATGGCTACACCTTC. This encodes CASSLALRADGYTF.

The V call is TRBV5-1, the J call TRBJ2-2; 13 bases align to TRBD2. CDR3 size: 17 residues. V lost 1 base and J lost 6; bases outside the gene matches: 6. CDR1 and CDR2 from the germline V gene are SGHRS and YFSETQ. CDR3 bases: TGCGCCAGCAGCTTGCGACTAGCGGGGGGAGGCGCCGGGGAGCTGTTTTTT. Amino acid sequence: CASSLRLAGGGAGELFF.

The genes are TRBV25-1 and TRBJ1-3; D call uncertain. The ends were cut back, 2 bases at V and 0 bases at J, with 5 bases in the middle. Looked up from germline, CDR1 is MGHDK and CDR2 is SYGVNS. The CDR3 totals 14 residues. The DNA of the CDR3 is TGTGCCAGCAGTGAAACCAGCTCTGGAAACACCATATATTTT. This translates into CASSETSSGNTIYF.

The chain links TRBV10-3 to TRBJ1-2, with 7 bases that match TRBD1. This CDR3 has 13 residues. J gave up 8 bases and V 6 bases, and 9 bases lay outside the gene matches. Germline CDR1 ENHRY, CDR2 SYGVKD. The CDR3 protein is CAISPPGGLGYTF. CDR3 nucleotides: TGTGCCATCAGCCCGCCAGGGGGTTTAGGCTACACCTTC.

Judged by abundance, this clone is medium-sized. The chain is built from TRBV10-3 and TRBJ1-2; D remains unclear. CDR1 and CDR2 (germline): ENHRY, SYGVKD. V gave up 2 bases and J gave up 4 bases, with 11 bases separating them. The CDR3 is 14 residues long. The DNA for the CDR3 is TGTGCCATCAGTGAGCCGGGTTCTAGCTATGGCTACACCTTC. This gives the protein CAISEPGSSYGYTF.

V gene TRBV19 combines with J gene TRBJ1-1; D is unclear. V was trimmed by 8 bases and J by 7 bases, leaving 8 bases between them. CDR1 is LNHDA and CDR2 is SQIVND in the germline V gene (reference sequence). The CDR3 has 10 amino acids. The CDR3 spells CASRADEAFF. The CDR3 nucleotides are TGTGCCAGTCGGGCGGATGAAGCTTTCTTT.

The V and J genes are TRBV5-1 and TRBJ1-1; TRBD1 might be the D (6 bases). V was clipped by 4 bases and J by 5 bases, with 15 bases between them. The CDR3 is 14 residues long. Germline CDR1 and CDR2: SGHRS and YFSETQ. CDR3: CASSQGRERTEAFF. The CDR3 region has the DNA TGCGCCAGCAGCCAGGGGAGGGAGCGAACTGAAGCTTTCTTT.

The chain employs TRBV7-8 and TRBJ2-7; 9 nucleotides line up with TRBD2. The CDR3 sequence is 16 residues long. V was clipped by 0 bases and J by 0 bases; unmatched bases: 3. From germline, CDR1 is SGHVS and CDR2 FQNEAQ. The CDR3 DNA reads as TGTGCCAGCAGCTTAGCGGCGGGAGGGAGCTCCTACGAGCAGTACTTC. It is translated as CASSLAAGGSSYEQYF.

The chain links TRBV7-2 to TRBJ1-1; D unresolved. The CDR3 has 10 residues. The germline V gene encodes CDR1 SGHTA and CDR2 FQGNSA. Between the trimmed V and J ends, which lost 6 bases and 1 base, there was a span of 0 bases. CDR3 DNA sequence: TGTGCCAGCAGGAACACTGAAGCTTTCTTT. Amino acid sequence: CASRNTEAFF. Combining the CDR3 with reference TRBV7-2 and TRBJ1-1 gives the whole variable domain GAGVSQSPSNKVTEKGKDVELRCDPISGHTALYWYRQSLGQGLEFLIYFQGNSAPDKSGLPSDRFSAERTGGSVSTLTIQRTQQEDSAVYLCASRNTEAFFGQGTRLTVV.

The V gene is TRBV4-1, the J gene TRBJ1-5; D might be TRBD1 (5 bases). Deletions cut 1 base from V and 5 bases from J, with 9 bases between. The germline gives CDR1 MGHRA, CDR2 YSYEKL. CDR3 length: 14 residues. CDR3 in amino acids: CASSQGTSYQPQHF. The CDR3 DNA sequence: TGCGCCAGCAGCCAAGGGACAAGTTATCAGCCCCAGCATTTT.